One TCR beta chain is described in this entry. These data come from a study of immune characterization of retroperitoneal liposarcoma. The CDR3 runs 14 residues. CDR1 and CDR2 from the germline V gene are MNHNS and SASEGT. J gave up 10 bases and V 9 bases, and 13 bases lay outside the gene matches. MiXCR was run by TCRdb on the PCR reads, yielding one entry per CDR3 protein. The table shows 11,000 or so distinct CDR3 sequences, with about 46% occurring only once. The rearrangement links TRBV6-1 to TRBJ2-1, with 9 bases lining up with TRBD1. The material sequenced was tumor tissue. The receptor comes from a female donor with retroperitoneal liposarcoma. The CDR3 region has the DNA TGTGCCAGTGGAGCGGACAGGGGATCCTACGAGCAGTTCTTC. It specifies CASGADRGSYEQFF.